A single T cell receptor (beta chain) is shown here with its context. Antigen specificity is unknown. Germline trimming cut 6 bases from V and 5 bases from J; bases unmatched to any gene: 25. The CDR3 is 20 amino acids. From germline, CDR1 is MNHEY and CDR2 SMNVEV (reference sequence). Assay: immunoSEQ multiplex PCR; the TCRdb copy retains only in-frame clones and omits some. The repertoire holds 150,000 or so clones, with about 93% as singletons. This sample was included in a study of graft-versus-host responses after intestinal transplantation. Study-wide context: Anti-thymocyte globulin induction preceded two to four years of tacrolimus and steroid maintenance in all recipients. Points from the study as a whole: Detected in recipient marrow were GvH clones, some of which were first observed in ileum or blood. Allografts of one patient group, those with graft-donor T cell macrochimerism, had high graft-versus-host to host-versus-graft clonal ratios.

V is TRBV27 and J is TRBJ2-5; 9 bases are a match to TRBD2. The sample in question was unstimulated CD4+ T cells sorted from spleen or lymph node cells, obtained before intestinal transplant. The TCR comes from a human donor who received an intestinal transplant. The CDR3, as DNA: TGTGCCAGCAGCCTACTGGGGCGGGAGGGGATAATACTGTCCCGGGAGACCCAGTACTTC. It encodes CASSLLGREGIILSRETQYF.